What follows describes a single TCR beta chain. The antigen is not known. At one of its ends the junction is not consistent with the germline gene, which may arise from a read error. This entry is derived from a study of CD8+ T cells in alopecia areata. Study-wide results and limits: Throughout tofacitinib, many expanded lesional clones continued to persist in scalp and blood. Both scalp clonality and the expanded CD8+ clones among the top 100 showed a significant decrease with tofacitinib.

In each case, RNA was isolated and then reverse transcribed into cDNA as the sequencing template. The method was immunoSEQ multiplex PCR; TCRdb's version includes in-frame clones alone and lacks a portion of them. The repertoire has about 210,000 clones, about three fifths of them found once; the top ten carry 4% to 5%. CDR3 length: 13 amino acids. CDR1 and CDR2 from the germline V gene are SNHLY and FYNNEI. As for treatment: oral pan-JAK inhibitor, 5-10 mg twice daily. Obtained from alopecia areata patients were lesional scalp punch biopsies along with peripheral blood. This specimen consisted of CD4+ T cells sorted from blood, obtained at week 4, from a patient treated with tofacitinib. The rearrangement joins TRBV2 to TRBJ1-1; no clear D. The receptor was derived from a human donor with alopecia areata. CDR3 region: CASNEGVGTEAFF. CDR3 bases: TGTGCCAGCAATGAAGGAGTAGGCACTGAAGCTTTCTTT.